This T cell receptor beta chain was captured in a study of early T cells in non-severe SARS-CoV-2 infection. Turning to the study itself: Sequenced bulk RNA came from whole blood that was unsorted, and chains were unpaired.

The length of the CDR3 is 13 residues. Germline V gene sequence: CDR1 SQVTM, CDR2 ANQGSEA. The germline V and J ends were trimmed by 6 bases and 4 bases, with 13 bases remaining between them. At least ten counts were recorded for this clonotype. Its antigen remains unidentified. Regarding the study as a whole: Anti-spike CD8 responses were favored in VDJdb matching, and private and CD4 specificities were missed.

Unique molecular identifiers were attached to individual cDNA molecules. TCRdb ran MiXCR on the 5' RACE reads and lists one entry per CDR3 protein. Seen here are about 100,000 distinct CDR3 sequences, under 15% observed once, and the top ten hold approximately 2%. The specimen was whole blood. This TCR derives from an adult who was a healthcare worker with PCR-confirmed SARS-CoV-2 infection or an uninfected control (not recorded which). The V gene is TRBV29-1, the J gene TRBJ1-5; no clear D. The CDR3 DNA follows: TGCAGCGTGGGGTGGGCTGCTAATCAGCCCCAGCATTTT. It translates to CSVGWAANQPQHF.